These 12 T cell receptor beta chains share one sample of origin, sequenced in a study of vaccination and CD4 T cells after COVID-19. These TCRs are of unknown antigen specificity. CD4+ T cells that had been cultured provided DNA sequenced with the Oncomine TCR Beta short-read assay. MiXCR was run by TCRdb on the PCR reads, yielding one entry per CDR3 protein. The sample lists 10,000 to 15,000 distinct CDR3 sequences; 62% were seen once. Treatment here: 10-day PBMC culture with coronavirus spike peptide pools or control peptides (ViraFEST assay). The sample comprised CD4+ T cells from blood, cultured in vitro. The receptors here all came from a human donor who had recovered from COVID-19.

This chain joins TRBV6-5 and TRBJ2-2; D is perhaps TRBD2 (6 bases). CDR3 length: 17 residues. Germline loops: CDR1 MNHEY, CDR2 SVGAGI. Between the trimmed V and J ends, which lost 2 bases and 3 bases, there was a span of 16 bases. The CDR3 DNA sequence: TGTGCCAGCAGTTACCGGACTACGATGACTGACACCGGGGAGCTGTTTTTT. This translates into CASSYRTTMTDTGELFF.

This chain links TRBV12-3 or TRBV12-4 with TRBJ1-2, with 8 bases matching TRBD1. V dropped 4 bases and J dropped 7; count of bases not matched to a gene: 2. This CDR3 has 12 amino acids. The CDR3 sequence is CASSSTGVGYTF. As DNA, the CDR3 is TGTGCCAGCAGTTCGACAGGGGTTGGCTACACCTTC.

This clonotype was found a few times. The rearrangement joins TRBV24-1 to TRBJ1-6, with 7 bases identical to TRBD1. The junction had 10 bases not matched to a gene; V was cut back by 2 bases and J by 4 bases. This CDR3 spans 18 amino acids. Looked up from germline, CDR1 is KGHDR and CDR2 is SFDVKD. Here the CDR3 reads CATSDSRRDRRYNSPLHF. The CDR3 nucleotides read TGTGCCACCAGTGATTCTCGGAGGGACAGACGATATAATTCACCCCTCCACTTT.

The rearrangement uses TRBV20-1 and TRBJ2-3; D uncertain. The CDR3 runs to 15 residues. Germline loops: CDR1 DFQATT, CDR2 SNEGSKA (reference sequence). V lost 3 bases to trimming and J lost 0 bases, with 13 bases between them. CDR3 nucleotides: TGCAGTGCTAGGAAGGGTTTAGTCAGCACAGATACGCAGTATTTT. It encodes CSARKGLVSTDTQYF.

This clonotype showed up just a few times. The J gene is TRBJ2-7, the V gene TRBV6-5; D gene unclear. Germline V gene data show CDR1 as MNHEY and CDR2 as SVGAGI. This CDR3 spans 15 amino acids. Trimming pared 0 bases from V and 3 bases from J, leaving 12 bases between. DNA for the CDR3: TGTGCCAGCAGTTACTCCCCTAGTACTTACTACGAGCAGTACTTC. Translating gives CASSYSPSTYYEQYF.

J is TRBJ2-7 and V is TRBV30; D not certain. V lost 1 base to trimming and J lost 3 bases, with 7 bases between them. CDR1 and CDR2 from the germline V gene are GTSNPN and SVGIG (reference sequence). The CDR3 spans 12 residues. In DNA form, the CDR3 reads TGTGCCTGGAGTGCTAGTTTCTACGAGCAGTACTTC. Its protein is CAWSASFYEQYF.

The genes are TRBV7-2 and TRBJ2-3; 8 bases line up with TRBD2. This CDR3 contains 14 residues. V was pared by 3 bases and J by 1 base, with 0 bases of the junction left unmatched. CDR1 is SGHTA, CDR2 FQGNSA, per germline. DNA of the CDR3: TGTGCCAGCAGCTTGACTAGCGGCACAGATACGCAGTATTTT. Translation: CASSLTSGTDTQYF.

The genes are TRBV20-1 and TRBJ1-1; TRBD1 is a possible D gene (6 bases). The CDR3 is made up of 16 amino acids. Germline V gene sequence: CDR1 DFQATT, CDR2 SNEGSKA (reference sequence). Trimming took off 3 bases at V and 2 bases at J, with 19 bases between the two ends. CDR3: CSASRGGWPVNTEAFF. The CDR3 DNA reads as TGCAGTGCTAGTCGAGGGGGTTGGCCTGTAAACACTGAAGCTTTCTTT.

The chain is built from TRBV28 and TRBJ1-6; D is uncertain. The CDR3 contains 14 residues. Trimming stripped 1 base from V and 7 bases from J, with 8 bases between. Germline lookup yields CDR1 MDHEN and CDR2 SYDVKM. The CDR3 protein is CASSLYPTNSPLHF. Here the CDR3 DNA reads TGTGCCAGCAGTTTATACCCCACAAATTCACCCCTCCACTTT.

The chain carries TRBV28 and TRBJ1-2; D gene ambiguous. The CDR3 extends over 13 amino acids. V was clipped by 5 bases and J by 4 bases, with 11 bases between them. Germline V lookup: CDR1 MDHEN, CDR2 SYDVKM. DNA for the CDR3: TGTGCCAGCAGTGCAAGGGTAGTCTATGGCTACACCTTC. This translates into CASSARVVYGYTF.

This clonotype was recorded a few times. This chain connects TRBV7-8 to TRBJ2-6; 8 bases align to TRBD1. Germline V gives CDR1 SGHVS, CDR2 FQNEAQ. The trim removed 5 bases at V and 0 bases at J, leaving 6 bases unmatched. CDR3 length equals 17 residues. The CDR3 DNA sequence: TGTGCCAGCAGCGGAGGACAGGGCCGCTCTGGGGCCAACGTCCTGACTTTC. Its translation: CASSGGQGRSGANVLTF.

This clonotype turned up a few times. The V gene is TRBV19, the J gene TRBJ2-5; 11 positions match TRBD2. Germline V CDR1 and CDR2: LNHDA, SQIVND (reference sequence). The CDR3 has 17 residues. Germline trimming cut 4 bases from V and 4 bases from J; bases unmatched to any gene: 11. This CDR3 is CASSRSGTSGTLETQYF. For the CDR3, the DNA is TGTGCCAGTAGTAGATCCGGGACTAGCGGAACCTTAGAGACCCAGTACTTC.